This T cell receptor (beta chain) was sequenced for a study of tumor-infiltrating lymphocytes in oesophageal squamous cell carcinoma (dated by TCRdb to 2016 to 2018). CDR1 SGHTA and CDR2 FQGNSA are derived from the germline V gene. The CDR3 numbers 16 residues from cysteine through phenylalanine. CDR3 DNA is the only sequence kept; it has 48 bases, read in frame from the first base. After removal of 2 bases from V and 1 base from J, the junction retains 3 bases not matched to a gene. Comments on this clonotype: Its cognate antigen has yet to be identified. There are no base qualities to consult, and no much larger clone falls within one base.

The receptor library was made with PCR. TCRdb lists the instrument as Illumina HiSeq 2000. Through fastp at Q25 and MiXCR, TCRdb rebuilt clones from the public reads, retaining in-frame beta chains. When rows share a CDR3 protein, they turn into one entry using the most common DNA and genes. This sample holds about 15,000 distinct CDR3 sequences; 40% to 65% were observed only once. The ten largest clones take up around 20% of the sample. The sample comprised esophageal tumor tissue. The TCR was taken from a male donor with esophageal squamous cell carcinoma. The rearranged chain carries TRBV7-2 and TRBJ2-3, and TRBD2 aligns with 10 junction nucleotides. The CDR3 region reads CASSLLAGVGTDTQYF. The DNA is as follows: TGTGCCAGCAGCTTACTAGCGGGAGTCGGCACAGATACGCAGTATTTT.